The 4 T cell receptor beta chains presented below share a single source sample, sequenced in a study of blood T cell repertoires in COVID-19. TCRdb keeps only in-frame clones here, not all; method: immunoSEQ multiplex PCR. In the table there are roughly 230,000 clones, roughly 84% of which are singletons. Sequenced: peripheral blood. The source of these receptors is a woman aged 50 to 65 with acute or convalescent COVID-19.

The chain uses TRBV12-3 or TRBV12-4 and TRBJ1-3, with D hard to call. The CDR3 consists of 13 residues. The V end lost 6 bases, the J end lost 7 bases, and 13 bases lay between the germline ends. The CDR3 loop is CASRWTRGNTIYF. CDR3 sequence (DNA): TGTGCCAGCAGGTGGACGAGAGGGAACACCATATATTTT.

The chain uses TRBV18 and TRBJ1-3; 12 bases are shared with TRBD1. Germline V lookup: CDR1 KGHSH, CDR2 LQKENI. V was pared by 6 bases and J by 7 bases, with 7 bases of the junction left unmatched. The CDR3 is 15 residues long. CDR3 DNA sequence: TGTGCCAGCTCCCTGGGACAGGGGGCTACGAACACCATATATTTT. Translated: CASSLGQGATNTIYF.

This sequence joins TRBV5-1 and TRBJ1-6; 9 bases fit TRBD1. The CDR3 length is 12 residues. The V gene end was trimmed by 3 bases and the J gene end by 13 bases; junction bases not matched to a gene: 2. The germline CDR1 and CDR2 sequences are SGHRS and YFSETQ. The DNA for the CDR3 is TGCGCCAGCAGCTGGGACAGGGCGCCCCTCCACTTT. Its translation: CASSWDRAPLHF.

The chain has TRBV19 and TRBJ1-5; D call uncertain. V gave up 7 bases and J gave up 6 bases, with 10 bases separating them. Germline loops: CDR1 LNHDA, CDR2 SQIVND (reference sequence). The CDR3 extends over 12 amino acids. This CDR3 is CASTIAGQPQHF. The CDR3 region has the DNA TGTGCCAGTACCATAGCCGGTCAGCCCCAGCATTTT.